This T cell receptor beta chain derives from a study of OX40 agonist ivuxolimab in advanced cancers. V dropped 7 bases and J dropped 7 bases, with 20 bases sitting between them. Per the germline V gene, CDR1 is SNHLY and CDR2 is FYNNEI. The length of the CDR3 is 15 residues. Some clones are missing from TCRdb's copy, which holds only in-frame ones; the method was immunoSEQ multiplex PCR. The data contain about 83,000 clones, over 75% of them seen just once; the ten biggest clones take up around 0.7%. The receptor comes from an adult with an advanced solid tumor such as melanoma, head and neck, liver or kidney cancer. This sample comprised CD4+ or CD8+ T cells sorted from blood, obtained in a trial of the OX40 agonist ivuxolimab. The genes are TRBV2 and TRBJ1-5; tentatively, D is TRBD1 (6 bases). The CDR3: CASKEVVQGGQPQHF. The CDR3 DNA is TGTGCCAGCAAGGAGGTGGTACAGGGTGGGCAGCCCCAGCATTTT.